Listed below are T cell receptor beta chains from one sample, sequenced in a study of identical twins. In TCRdb, the 5' RACE reads were re-called with MiXCR into one record per CDR3 protein. Of 350,000 to 400,000 distinct CDR3 sequences in the sample, roughly 9% were seen once. Sequencing used naive T cells sorted from blood. The receptors originated from a woman between 50 and 59 years old in good health. CDR3s include the opening cysteine and the closing phenylalanine or tryptophan. D genes are given only for firm matches. Clone size is given for some rows only: seen once, a few or many times, or a class if the clone is expanded.

V: TRBV5-1; size: few; D: -; J: TRBJ1-4; DNA: TGCGCCAGCAGCTATGAGGGAGCAACTAATGAAAAACTGTTTTTT; CDR3: CASSYEGATNEKLFF
V: TRBV6-1; size: -; D: -; J: TRBJ2-5; DNA: TGTGCCAGCAGACAAAGTGGGCTAAGGGGCCAAGAGACCCAGTACTTC; CDR3: CASRQSGLRGQETQYF
V: TRBV7-9; size: many; D: -; J: TRBJ2-2; DNA: TGTGCCAGCAGCCGGATCGAGAGGTGGACCGGGGAGCTGTTTTTT; CDR3: CASSRIERWTGELFF
V: TRBV5-1; size: few; D: -; J: TRBJ2-1; DNA: TGCGCCAGCAGCTTGGGTGATAGTTCCCATGAGCAGTTCTTC; CDR3: CASSLGDSSHEQFF
V: TRBV5-1; size: many; D: -; J: TRBJ2-3; DNA: TGCGCCAGCAGCTTGGGGCCTCTTTCAGGCGATTATACGCAGTATTTT; CDR3: CASSLGPLSGDYTQYF
V: TRBV20-1; size: few; D: TRBD1; J: TRBJ2-3; DNA: TGCAGTGCTCCTCCAGGGGGCAGAACAGATACGCAGTATTTT; CDR3: CSAPPGGRTDTQYF
V: TRBV9; size: few; D: -; J: TRBJ2-1; DNA: TGTGCCAGCAGCGCATTCGACAGTGGCAATGAGCAGTTCTTC; CDR3: CASSAFDSGNEQFF
V: TRBV12-5; size: few; D: TRBD1; J: TRBJ2-4; DNA: TGTGCTAGTGCCGGGGACAGGGAGGCCAAAAACATTCAGTACTTC; CDR3: CASAGDREAKNIQYF
V: TRBV5-1; size: few; D: TRBD2; J: TRBJ2-1; DNA: TGCGCCAGCAGCTTGGATACTAGCGGGCTGGTGGAGCAGTTCTTC; CDR3: CASSLDTSGLVEQFF
V: TRBV4-1; size: many; D: -; J: TRBJ1-2; DNA: TGCGCCAGCAGCCCTTCCCCGGGACTGGATTCCTATGGCTACACCTTC; CDR3: CASSPSPGLDSYGYTF
V: TRBV20-1; size: -; D: TRBD2; J: TRBJ2-5; DNA: TGCAGTGCTACTGGACTAGCGGGAGATGAGACCCAGTACTTC; CDR3: CSATGLAGDETQYF
V: TRBV27; size: many; D: -; J: TRBJ2-4; DNA: TGTGCCAGCAGTTCTGGACTATTTCTAGCCAAAAACATTCAGTACTTC; CDR3: CASSSGLFLAKNIQYF
V: TRBV7-7; size: many; D: -; J: TRBJ2-1; DNA: TGTGCCAGCAGCTTTAGGACTGGAATAGGTCACAATGAGCAGTTCTTC; CDR3: CASSFRTGIGHNEQFF
V: TRBV10-2; size: -; D: -; J: TRBJ1-4; DNA: TGCGCCAGCAGTGGTAGTCAGGGGAAGATAACTAATGAAAAACTGTTTTTT; CDR3: CASSGSQGKITNEKLFF
V: TRBV6-5; size: few; D: TRBD2; J: TRBJ2-1; DNA: TGTGCCAGCAGTTACTTAGCGGGAGTCTATGAGCAGTTCTTC; CDR3: CASSYLAGVYEQFF
V: TRBV6-5; size: -; D: TRBD1; J: TRBJ1-4; DNA: TGTGCCAGCTCCACACAGGGGAAGGGGAATGAAAAACTGTTTTTT; CDR3: CASSTQGKGNEKLFF
V: TRBV6-6; size: few; D: -; J: TRBJ2-2; DNA: TGTGCCAGCAGTTTACGGCTGTTGGGTACCGGGGAGCTGTTTTTT; CDR3: CASSLRLLGTGELFF
V: TRBV3-1; size: few; D: -; J: TRBJ2-5; DNA: TGTGCCAGCAGCCATGGGAGCCTGGCGACCCAGTACTTC; CDR3: CASSHGSLATQYF